A selection of T cell receptor beta chains follows, all from one sample in a study of shared clonotypes between healthy human individuals. Measured with immunoSEQ multiplex PCR; TCRdb has only the in-frame clones, and not every one. The data show 2 million to 2.5 million clones, more than 80% seen once. Sequenced sample: naive CD4+ T cells from PBMCs. Receptors were obtained from a man between 18 and 35 years old in good health. Some clones in this sample may be carry-over from other donors' samples. Each CDR3 is given with its conserved first and last residue. The order of the fields is J gene, V gene, CDR3 protein.

>TRBJ1-4|TRBV7-8
CASSPRPGATNEKLFF
>TRBJ1-3|TRBV4-2
CASRPNAGTGDPLHLNTMYF
>TRBJ2-2|TRBV6-5
CASSYGQVGELFF
>TRBJ2-1|TRBV14
CASSQGILANYNEQFF
>TRBJ2-7|TRBV5-1
CASSAHRGGEQYF
>TRBJ1-2|TRBV5-1
CASSSGQGWGYTF
>TRBJ2-2|TRBV7-8
CASSFGRELVTGELFF
>TRBJ2-3|TRBV19
CASSGLAGGGEPDTQYF
>TRBJ1-1|TRBV18
CASSPPGTEAFF
>TRBJ2-3|TRBV21-1
CASSPRATSTDTQYF
>TRBJ1-1|TRBV28
CASVPGGLANTEAFF
>TRBJ2-3|TRBV9
CASSVEGSLNTDTQYF
>TRBJ1-5|TRBV28
CASSPAGPSNQPQHF
>TRBJ2-5|TRBV11-2
CASSPRTAETQYF
>TRBJ1-2|TRBV29-1
CSVGGTGGNYGYTF
>TRBJ1-4|TRBV6-1
CASSAQTGGAGEKLFF
>TRBJ1-5|TRBV27
CASSEWGQPQHF